The sequence of this T cell receptor (beta chain) was determined in a study of T cells in Graves' hyperthyroidism and ophthalmopathy. V dropped 5 bases and J dropped 4; count of bases not matched to a gene: 9. In germline, CDR1 is MNHEY, CDR2 SVGAGI. The CDR3 is made up of 15 amino acids. RNA transcripts were the template for amplifying TCR beta CDR3 regions. The TCR CDR3 was amplified in a first-round RT-PCR using the HTBI primer set. TCRdb passed the multiplex PCR reads through MiXCR, listing each CDR3 protein once. The sample carries hundreds of thousands of distinct CDR3 sequences, approximately 40% recorded once. This clonotype has at least ten counts. It was considered stable Graves' hyperthyroidism when ophthalmopathy did not progress within 18 months. PBMCs were obtained from 9 to 10 ml fresh peripheral blood.

Sequences were obtained from blood. This sequence was found in a woman aged 40 to 49 with Graves' hyperthyroidism. The chain employs TRBV6-5 and TRBJ2-5; 8 bases are shared with TRBD1. In DNA form, the CDR3 reads TGTGCCAGCAGTGCCTCCACAGGGGGGAGAGAGACCCAGTACTTC. Translating it yields CASSASTGGRETQYF.